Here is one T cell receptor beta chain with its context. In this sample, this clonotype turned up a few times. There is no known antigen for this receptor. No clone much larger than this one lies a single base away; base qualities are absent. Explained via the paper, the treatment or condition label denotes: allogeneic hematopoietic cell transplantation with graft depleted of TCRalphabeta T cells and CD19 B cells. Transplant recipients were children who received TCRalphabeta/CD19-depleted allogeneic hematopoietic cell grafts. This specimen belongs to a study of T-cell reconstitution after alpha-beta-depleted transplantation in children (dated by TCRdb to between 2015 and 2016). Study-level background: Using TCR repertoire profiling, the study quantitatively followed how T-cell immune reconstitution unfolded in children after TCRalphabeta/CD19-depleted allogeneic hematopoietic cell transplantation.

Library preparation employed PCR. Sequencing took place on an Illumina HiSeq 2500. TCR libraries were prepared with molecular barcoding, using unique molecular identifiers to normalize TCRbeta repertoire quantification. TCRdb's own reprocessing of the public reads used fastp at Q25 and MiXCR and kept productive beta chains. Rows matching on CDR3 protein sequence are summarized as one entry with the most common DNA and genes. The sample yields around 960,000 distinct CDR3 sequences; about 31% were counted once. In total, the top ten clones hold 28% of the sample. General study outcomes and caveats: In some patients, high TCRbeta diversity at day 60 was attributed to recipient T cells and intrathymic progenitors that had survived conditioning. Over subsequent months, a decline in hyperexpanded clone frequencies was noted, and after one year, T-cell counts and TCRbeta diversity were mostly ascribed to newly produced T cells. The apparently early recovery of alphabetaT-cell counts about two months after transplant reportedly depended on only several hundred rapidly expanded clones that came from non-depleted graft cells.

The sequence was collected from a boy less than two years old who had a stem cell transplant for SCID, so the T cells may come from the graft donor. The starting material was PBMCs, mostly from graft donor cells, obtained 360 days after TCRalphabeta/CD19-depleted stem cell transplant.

The DNA sequence reads TGTGCCAGCAGTTTATGGGGAAGCGGGGGGGTCTCCTACAATGAGCAGTTCTTC. Its translation is CASSLWGSGGVSYNEQFF. Recombination linked TRBV28 to TRBJ2-1; the junction holds 10 bases that match TRBD2. The germline V end is reduced by 0 bases and the J end by 0 bases; junction bases left unmatched: 5. CDR1 and CDR2 (MDHEN, SYDVKM) derive from the germline V gene. From the cysteine up to the phenylalanine, the CDR3 has a length of 18 residues. Solely the CDR3 DNA is kept, with 54 bases framed from the first base.